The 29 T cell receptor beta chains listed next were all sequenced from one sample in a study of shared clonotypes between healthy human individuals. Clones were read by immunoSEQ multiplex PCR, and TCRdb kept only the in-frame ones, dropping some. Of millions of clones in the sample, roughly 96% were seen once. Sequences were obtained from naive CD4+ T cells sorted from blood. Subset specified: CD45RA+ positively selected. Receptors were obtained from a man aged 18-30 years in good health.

CDR3 amino acids: CASSAAPGQGNEKLFF. For the CDR3, the DNA is TGTGCCAGCAGTGCAGCCCCGGGACAGGGTAATGAAAAACTGTTTTTT. J is TRBJ1-4 and V is TRBV25-1; TRBD1 aligns across 9 bases. The CDR3 is 16 amino acids. V lost 4 bases and J lost 4; bases outside the gene matches: 7. CDR1 MGHDK and CDR2 SYGVNS come from the germline V gene.

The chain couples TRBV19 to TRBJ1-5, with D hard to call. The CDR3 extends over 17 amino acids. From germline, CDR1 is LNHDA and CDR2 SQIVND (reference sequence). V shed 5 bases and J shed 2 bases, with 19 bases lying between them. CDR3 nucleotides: TGTGCCAGTAGTCACCCTCCGACGGGGTCGGGCAATCAGCCCCAGCATTTT. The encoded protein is CASSHPPTGSGNQPQHF. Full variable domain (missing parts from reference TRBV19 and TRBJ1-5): DGGITQSPKYLFRKEGQNVTLSCEQNLNHDAMYWYRQDPGQGLRLIYYSQIVNDFQKGDIAEGYSVSREKKESFPLTVTSAQKNPTAFYLCASSHPPTGSGNQPQHFGDGTRLSIL.

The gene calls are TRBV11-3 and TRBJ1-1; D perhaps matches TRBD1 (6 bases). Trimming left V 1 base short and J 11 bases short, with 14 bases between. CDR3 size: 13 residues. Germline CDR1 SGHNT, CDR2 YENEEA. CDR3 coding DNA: TGTGCCAGCAGCTTAGGGGCAGGGGCAAGGGCTTTCTTT. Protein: CASSLGAGARAFF.

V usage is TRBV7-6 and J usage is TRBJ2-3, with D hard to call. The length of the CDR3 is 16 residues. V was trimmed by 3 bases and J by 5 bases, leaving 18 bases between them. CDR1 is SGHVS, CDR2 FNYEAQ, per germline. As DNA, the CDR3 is TGTGCCAGCAGCTTCTCCCCTCTCGGGCAAGGAGATACGCAGTATTTT. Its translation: CASSFSPLGQGDTQYF.

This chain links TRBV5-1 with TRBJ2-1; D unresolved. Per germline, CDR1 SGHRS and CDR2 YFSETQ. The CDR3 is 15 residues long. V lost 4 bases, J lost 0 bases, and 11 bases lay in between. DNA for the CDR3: TGCGCCAGCAGCCAAGGGTCTGACTCCTACAATGAGCAGTTCTTC. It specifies CASSQGSDSYNEQFF.

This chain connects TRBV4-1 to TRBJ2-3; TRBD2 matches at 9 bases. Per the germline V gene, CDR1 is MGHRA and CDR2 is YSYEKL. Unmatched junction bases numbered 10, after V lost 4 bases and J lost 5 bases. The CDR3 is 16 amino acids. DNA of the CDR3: TGCGCCAGCAGCCGTAGTTCTAGCGGGACTGGAGATACGCAGTATTTT. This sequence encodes CASSRSSSGTGDTQYF.

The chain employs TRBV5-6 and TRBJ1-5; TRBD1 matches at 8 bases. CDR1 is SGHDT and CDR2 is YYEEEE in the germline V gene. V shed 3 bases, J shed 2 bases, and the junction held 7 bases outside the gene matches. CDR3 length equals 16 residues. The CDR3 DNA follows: TGTGCCAGCAGCTCTAAAGGACAGGGCGGCAATCAGCCCCAGCATTTT. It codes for CASSSKGQGGNQPQHF. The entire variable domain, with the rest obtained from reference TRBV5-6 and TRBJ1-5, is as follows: DAGVTQSPTHLIKTRGQQVTLRCSPKSGHDTVSWYQQALGQGPQFIFQYYEEEERQRGNFPDRFSGHQFPNYSSELNVNALLLGDSALYLCASSSKGQGGNQPQHFGDGTRLSIL.

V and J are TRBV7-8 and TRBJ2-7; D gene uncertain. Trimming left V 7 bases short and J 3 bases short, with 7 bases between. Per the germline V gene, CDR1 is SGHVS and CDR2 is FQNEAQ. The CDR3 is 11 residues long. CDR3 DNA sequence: TGTGCCAGCATGAGCCTCTACGAGCAGTACTTC. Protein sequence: CASMSLYEQYF.

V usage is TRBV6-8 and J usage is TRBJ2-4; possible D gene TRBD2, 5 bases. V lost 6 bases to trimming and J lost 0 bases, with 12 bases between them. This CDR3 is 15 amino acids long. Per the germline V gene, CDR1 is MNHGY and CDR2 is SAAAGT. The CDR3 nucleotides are TGTGCCAGCAGCCCATCGGGGAGAGCCAAAAACATTCAGTACTTC. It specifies CASSPSGRAKNIQYF.

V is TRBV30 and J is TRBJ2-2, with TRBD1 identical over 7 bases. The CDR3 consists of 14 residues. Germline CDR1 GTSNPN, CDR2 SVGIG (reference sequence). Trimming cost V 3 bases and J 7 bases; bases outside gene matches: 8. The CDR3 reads CAWRGYRGRGELFF. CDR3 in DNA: TGTGCCTGGAGGGGGTACAGGGGACGCGGGGAGCTGTTTTTT.

The DNA for the CDR3 is TGTGCCAGCAGCTTAGAGCTAGCGGGAGATACGCAGTATTTT. It is translated as CASSLELAGDTQYF. This chain joins TRBV7-2 and TRBJ2-3; 8 nucleotides match TRBD2. Per germline, CDR1 SGHTA and CDR2 FQGNSA. This CDR3 has 14 residues. V dropped 1 base and J dropped 5; count of bases not matched to a gene: 2.

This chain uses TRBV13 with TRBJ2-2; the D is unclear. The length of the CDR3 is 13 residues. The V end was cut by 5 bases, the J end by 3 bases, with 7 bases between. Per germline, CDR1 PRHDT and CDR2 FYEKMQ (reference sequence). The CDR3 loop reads CASSILYTGELFF. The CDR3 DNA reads TGTGCCAGCAGCATCCTGTACACCGGGGAGCTGTTTTTT.

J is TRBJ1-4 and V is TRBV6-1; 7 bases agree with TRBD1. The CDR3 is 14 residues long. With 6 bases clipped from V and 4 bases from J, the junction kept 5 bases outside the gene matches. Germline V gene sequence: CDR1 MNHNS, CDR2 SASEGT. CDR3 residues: CASRSGQNNEKLFF. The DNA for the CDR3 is TGTGCCAGCAGATCGGGACAGAATAATGAAAAACTGTTTTTT.

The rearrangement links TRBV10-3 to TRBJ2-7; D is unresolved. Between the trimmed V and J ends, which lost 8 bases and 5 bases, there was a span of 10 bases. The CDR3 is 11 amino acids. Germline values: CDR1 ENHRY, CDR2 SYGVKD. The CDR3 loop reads CAIGWFHEQYF. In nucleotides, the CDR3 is TGTGCCATCGGATGGTTCCACGAGCAGTACTTC.

This CDR3 is CASSLWKQGAAPLHF. The CDR3 DNA follows: TGTGCCAGTAGTCTGTGGAAGCAGGGGGCTGCACCCCTCCACTTT. V gene TRBV19 combines with J gene TRBJ1-6; 8 bases map to TRBD1. Per the germline V gene, CDR1 is LNHDA and CDR2 is SQIVND (reference sequence). This CDR3 comprises 15 residues. V lost 5 bases and J lost 11; bases outside the gene matches: 11.

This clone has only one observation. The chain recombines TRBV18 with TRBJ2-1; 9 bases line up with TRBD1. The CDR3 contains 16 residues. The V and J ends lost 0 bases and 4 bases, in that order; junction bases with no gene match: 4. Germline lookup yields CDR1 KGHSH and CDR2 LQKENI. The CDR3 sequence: CASSPPSGQGYNEQFF. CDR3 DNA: TGTGCCAGCTCACCACCCTCGGGACAGGGATACAATGAGCAGTTCTTC.

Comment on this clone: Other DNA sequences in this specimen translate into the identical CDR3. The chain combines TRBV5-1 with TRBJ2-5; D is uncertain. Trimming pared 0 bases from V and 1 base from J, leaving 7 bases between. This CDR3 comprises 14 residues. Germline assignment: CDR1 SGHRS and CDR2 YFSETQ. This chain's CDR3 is CASSLGAGQETQYF. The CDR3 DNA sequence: TGCGCCAGCAGCTTGGGTGCTGGCCAAGAGACCCAGTACTTC.

The DNA of the CDR3 is TGTGCCAGCAGCAATACAGGGGGCTGGACTGAAGCTTTCTTT. Translated, it gives CASSNTGGWTEAFF. The chain employs TRBV11-2 and TRBJ1-1, with TRBD1 matching 9 bases. V was clipped by 5 bases and J by 5 bases; unmatched bases: 6. CDR3 size: 14 residues. Per the germline V gene, CDR1 is SGHAT and CDR2 is FQNNGV.

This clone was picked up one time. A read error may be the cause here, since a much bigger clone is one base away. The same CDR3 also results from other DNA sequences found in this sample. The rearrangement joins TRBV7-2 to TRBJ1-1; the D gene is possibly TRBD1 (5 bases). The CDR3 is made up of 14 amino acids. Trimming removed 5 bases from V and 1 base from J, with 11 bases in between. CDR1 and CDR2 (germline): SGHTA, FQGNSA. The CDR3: CASSLLTGNTEAFF. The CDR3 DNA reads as TGTGCCAGCAGCCTCCTCACAGGGAACACTGAAGCTTTCTTT.

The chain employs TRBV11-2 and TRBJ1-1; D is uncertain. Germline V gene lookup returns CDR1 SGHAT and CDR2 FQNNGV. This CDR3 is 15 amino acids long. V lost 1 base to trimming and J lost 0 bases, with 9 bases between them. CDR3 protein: CASSLGPGMNTEAFF. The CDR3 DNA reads TGTGCCAGCAGCTTAGGTCCGGGGATGAACACTGAAGCTTTCTTT.

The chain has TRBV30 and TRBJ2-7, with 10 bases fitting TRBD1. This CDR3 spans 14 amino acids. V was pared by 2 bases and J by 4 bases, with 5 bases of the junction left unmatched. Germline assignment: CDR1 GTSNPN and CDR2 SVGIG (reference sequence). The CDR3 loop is CAWSIGTGVYEQYF. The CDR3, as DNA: TGTGCCTGGAGTATAGGGACAGGGGTGTACGAGCAGTACTTC. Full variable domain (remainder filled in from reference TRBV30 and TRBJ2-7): SQTIHQWPATLVQPVGSPLSLECTVEGTSNPNLYWYRQAAGRGLQLLFYSVGIGQISSEVPQNLSASRPQDRQFILSSKKLLLSDSGFYLCAWSIGTGVYEQYFGPGTRLTVT.

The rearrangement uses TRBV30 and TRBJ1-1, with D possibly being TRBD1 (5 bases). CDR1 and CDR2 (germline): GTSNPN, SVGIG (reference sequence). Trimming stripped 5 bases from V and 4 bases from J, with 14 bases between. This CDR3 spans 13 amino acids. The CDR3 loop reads CAWGAGRSTEAFF. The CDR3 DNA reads TGTGCCTGGGGGGCAGGGAGGAGCACTGAAGCTTTCTTT.

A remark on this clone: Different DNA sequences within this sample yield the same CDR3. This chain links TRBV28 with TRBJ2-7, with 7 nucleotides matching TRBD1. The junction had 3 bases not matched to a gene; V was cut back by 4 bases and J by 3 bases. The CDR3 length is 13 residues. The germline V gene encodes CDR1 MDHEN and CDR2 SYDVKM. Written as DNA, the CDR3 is TGTGCCAGCAGTTCGGGACAGAGCTACGAGCAGTACTTC. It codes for CASSSGQSYEQYF.

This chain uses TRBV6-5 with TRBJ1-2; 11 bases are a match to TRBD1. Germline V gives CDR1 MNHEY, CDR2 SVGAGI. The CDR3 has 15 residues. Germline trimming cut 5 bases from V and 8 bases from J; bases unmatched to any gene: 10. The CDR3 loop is CASSRTGGRGDGYTF. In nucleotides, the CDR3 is TGTGCCAGCAGTCGGACAGGGGGCCGCGGGGACGGCTACACCTTC.

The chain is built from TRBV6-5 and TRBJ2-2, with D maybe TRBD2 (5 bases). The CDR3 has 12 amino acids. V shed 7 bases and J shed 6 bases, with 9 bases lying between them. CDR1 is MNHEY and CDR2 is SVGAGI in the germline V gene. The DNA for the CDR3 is TGTGCCAGCACCAGAGGGCCCGGGGAGCTGTTTTTT. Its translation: CASTRGPGELFF.

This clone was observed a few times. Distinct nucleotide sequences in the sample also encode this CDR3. The CDR3 region is CASSFSTDTQYF. The CDR3 coding sequence is TGTGCCAGCAGCTTCAGCACAGATACGCAGTATTTT. The genes are TRBV11-2 and TRBJ2-3; D remains unclear. Trimming shortened V by 3 bases and J by 0 bases, and 1 base separated the two germline ends. This CDR3 spans 12 amino acids. The germline V gene has CDR1 SGHAT and CDR2 FQNNGV.

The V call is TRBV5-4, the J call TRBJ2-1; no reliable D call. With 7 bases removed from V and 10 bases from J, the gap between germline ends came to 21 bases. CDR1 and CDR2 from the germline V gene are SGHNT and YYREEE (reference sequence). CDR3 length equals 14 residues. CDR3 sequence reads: CASERKAYNEEQFF. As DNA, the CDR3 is TGTGCCAGCGAGAGGAAAGCCTATAATGAAGAGCAGTTCTTC.

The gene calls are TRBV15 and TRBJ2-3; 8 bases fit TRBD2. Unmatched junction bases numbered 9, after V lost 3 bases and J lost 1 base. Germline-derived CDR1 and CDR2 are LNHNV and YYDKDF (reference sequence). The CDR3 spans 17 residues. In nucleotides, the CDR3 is TGTGCCACCAGCAGGGAGCCTTTGGGACTAGGCACAGATACGCAGTATTTT. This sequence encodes CATSREPLGLGTDTQYF.

The CDR3 coding sequence is TGTGCCAGCACCCCGGGACTGACCGCGGCCCAGTACTTC. Translation gives CASTPGLTAAQYF. V is TRBV2 and J is TRBJ2-5; D is perhaps TRBD2 (6 bases). The CDR3 is made up of 13 amino acids. Trimming took 7 bases from V and 9 from J, leaving 18 bases between them. The V gene's germline CDR1 is SNHLY and CDR2 FYNNEI.